This T cell receptor (beta chain) was identified in a study of OX40 agonist ivuxolimab in advanced cancers. Study overall: Ivuxolimab doses were 0.01, 0.1, 0.3, 1.5, 3 or 10 mg/kg every 2 weeks. General study findings and limits: It was not determined which antigens were specifically recognized by the peripheral T cells that had undergone clonal expansion. There were also nonresponders showing low normalized T-cell clonal expansion.

Worth noting for this clone: The antigen is undetermined.

The CDR3 spans 18 residues. The V and J ends lost 3 bases and 2 bases, in that order; junction bases with no gene match: 13. Per the germline V gene, CDR1 is SGHRS and CDR2 is YFSETQ. TCRdb keeps only in-frame clones here, not all; method: immunoSEQ multiplex PCR. The sample has about 37,000 clones; 87% are singletons. The TCR was taken from an adult with an advanced solid tumor such as melanoma, head and neck, liver or kidney cancer. The chain joins TRBV5-1 to TRBJ2-2, with 7 bases fitting TRBD2. The starting material was CD4+ or CD8+ T cells sorted from blood, obtained in a trial of the OX40 agonist ivuxolimab. The CDR3 here is CASSSLPPGLSNTGELFF. In nucleotides, the CDR3 is TGCGCCAGCAGCTCGCTACCCCCGGGACTAAGTAACACCGGGGAGCTGTTTTTT.